This T cell receptor beta chain is drawn from a study of blood T cell repertoires in COVID-19. Study-wide background: In each case, the material was cDNA or gDNA derived from T cells, B-cell-depleted T cells, or PBMCs.

CDR1 and CDR2 from the germline V gene are MNHNY and SVGAGI (reference sequence). The CDR3 is made up of 11 amino acids. V was shortened by 6 bases and J by 5 bases, with 7 bases between the two germline ends. Residents of 24 US areas, aged about 18 to 89 years, made up the participants. Categorization into cohorts depended on clinical history that participants reported. How the authors handled the data: Researchers report that nucleated cell counts were estimated from reference gene primer amplification. Sequenced by immunoSEQ multiplex PCR; TCRdb stores in-frame clones only, minus some. V and J calls and clone size are those listed in that table; D and trimming were worked out from the DNA. The sample lists 360,000 or so clones, almost 90% occurring once.

Specimen: PBMCs or T cells enriched from blood (not recorded which). The rearrangement joins TRBV6-6 to TRBJ1-1, with D unresolved. The TCR sequence derives from a woman in her twenties or thirties who had been exposed to COVID-19. For the CDR3, the DNA is TGTGCCAGCAGCACAAATACTGAAGCTTTCTTT. The encoded protein is CASSTNTEAFF.